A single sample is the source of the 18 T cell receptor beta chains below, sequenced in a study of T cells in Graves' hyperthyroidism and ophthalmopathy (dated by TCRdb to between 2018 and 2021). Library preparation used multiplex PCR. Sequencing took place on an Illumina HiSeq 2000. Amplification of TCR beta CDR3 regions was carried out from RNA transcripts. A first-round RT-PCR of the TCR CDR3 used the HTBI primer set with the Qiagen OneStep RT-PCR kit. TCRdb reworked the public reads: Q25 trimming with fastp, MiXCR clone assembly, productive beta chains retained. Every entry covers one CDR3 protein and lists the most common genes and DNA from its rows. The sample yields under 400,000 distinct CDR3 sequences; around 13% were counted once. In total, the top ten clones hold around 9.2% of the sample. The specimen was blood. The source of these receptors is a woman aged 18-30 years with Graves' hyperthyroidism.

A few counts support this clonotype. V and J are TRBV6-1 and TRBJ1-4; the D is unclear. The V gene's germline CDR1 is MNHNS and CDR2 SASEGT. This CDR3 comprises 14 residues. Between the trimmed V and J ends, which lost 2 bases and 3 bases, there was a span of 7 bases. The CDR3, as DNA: TGTGCCAGCAGTGAAAACTGGGCTAATGAAAAACTGTTTTTT. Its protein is CASSENWANEKLFF.

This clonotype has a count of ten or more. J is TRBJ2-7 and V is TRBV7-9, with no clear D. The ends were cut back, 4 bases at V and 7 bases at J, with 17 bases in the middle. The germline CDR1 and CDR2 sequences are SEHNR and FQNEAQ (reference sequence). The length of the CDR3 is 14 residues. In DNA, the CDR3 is TGTGCCAGCAGCTCCAGTCTAGAGGAAAGGGAGCAGTACTTC. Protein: CASSSSLEEREQYF.

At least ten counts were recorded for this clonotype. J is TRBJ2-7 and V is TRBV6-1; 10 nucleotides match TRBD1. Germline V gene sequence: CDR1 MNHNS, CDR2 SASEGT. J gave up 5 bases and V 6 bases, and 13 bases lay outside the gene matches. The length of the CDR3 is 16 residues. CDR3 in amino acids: CASRVQTGGDFHEQYF. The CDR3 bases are TGTGCCAGCAGGGTCCAGACAGGGGGCGATTTTCACGAGCAGTACTTC.

The CDR3 reads CASSIGLQTGEQYF. In DNA, the CDR3 is TGTGCCAGTAGTATAGGTTTGCAAACTGGCGAGCAGTACTTC. The V gene is TRBV19, the J gene TRBJ2-7; D is unresolved. The V gene's germline CDR1 is LNHDA and CDR2 SQIVND (reference sequence). V was clipped by 1 base and J by 6 bases, with 13 bases between them. The CDR3 sequence is 14 residues long.

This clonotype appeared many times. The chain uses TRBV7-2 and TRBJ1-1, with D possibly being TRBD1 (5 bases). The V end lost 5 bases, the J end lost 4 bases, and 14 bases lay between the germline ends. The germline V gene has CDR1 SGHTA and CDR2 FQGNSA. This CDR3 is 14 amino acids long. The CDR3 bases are TGTGCCAGCAGCCCCGGGACTCATCTCACTGAAGCTTTCTTT. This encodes CASSPGTHLTEAFF.

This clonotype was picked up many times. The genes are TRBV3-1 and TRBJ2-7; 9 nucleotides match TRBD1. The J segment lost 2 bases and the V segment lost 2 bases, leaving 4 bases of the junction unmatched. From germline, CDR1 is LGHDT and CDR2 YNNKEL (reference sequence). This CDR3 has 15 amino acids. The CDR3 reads CASSQRTGDPYEQYF. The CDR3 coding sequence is TGTGCCAGCAGCCAAAGGACAGGGGACCCCTACGAGCAGTACTTC.

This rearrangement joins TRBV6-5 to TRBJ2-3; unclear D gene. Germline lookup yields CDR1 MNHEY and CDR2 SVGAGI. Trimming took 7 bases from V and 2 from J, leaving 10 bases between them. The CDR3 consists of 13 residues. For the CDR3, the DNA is TGTGCCAGCACGGCGGAGTACACAGATACGCAGTATTTT. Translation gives CASTAEYTDTQYF.

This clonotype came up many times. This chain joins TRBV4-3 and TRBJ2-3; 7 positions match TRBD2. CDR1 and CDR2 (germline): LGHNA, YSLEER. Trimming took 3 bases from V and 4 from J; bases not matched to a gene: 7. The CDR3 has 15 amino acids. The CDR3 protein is CASSQLLASADTQYF. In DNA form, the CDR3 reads TGCGCCAGCAGCCAGCTACTAGCGTCGGCAGATACGCAGTATTTT.

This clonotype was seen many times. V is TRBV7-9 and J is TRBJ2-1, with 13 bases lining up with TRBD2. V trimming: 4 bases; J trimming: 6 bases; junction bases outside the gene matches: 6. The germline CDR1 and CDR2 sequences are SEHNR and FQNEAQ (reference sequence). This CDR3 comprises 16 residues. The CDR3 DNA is TGTGCCAGCAGCTGGACTAGCGGGGGTTCGGGCAATGAGCAGTTCTTC. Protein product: CASSWTSGGSGNEQFF.

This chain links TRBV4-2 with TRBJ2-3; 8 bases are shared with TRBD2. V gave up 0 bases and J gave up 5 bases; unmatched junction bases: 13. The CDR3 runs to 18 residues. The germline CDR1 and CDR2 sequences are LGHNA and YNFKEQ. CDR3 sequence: CASSQDPGGALGEDTQYF. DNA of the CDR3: TGTGCCAGCAGCCAAGATCCCGGGGGGGCATTGGGAGAAGATACGCAGTATTTT.

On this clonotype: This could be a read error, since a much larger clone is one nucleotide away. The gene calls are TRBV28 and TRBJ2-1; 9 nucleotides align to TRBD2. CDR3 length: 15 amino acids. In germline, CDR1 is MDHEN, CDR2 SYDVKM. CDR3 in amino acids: CTSSTASGRYNEQFF. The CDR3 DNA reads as TGTACCAGCAGTACCGCGAGCGGGAGGTACAATGAGCAGTTCTTC.

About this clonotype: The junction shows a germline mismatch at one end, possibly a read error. As DNA, the CDR3 is TGTGCCAGCAGCCGACGGACTAGCGGGCGAGGGGAGCAGCTCTTC. Protein: CASSRRTSGRGEQLF. The chain carries TRBV14 and TRBJ2-1; TRBD2 aligns across 11 bases. Germline V CDR1 and CDR2: SGHDN, FVKESK. This CDR3 has 15 residues.

CDR3 sequence: CASSSGQGGGDTQYF. In DNA, the CDR3 is TGTGCCAGCAGTTCGGGACAGGGGGGAGGAGATACGCAGTATTTT. The chain joins TRBV28 to TRBJ2-3; 11 positions match TRBD1. The V segment lost 4 bases and the J segment 5 bases; nucleotides outside the gene matches: 5. Germline V CDR1 and CDR2: MDHEN, SYDVKM. This CDR3 spans 15 amino acids.

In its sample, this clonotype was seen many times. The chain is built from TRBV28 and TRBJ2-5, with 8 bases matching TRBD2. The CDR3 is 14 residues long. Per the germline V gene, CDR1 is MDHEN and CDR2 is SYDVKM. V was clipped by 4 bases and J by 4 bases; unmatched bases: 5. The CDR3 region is CASSWSGGTETQYF. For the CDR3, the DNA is TGTGCCAGCAGTTGGAGCGGGGGTACAGAGACCCAGTACTTC.

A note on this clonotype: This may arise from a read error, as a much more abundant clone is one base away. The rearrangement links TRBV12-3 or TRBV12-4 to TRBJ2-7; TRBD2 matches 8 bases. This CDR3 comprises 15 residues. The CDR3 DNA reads TGTGCCAACAGTTTGTTACCCAGCGGGAGAAACGAGCAGTACTTC. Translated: CANSLLPSGRNEQYF.

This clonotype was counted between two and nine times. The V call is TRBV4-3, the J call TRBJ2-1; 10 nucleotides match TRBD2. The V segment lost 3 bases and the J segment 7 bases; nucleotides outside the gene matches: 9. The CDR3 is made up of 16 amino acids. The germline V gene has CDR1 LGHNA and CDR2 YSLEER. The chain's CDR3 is CASSHTSGLARNEQFF. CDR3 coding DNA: TGCGCCAGCAGCCACACGTCGGGACTAGCGCGTAATGAGCAGTTCTTC.

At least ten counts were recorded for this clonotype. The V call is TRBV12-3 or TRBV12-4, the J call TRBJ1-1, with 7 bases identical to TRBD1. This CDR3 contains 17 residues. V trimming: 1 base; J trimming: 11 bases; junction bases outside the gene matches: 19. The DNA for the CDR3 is TGTGCCAGCAGTTTAGTAAGGAAAGGGGACAGTTGGTTAACGGCTTTCTTT. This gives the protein CASSLVRKGDSWLTAFF.

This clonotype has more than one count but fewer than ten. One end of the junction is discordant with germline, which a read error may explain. The CDR3 DNA is TGTGCCGGCAGCTTGGGCCAACCCCAAGAGACCCAGTACTTC. Translated: CAGSLGQPQETQYF. This chain links TRBV5-8 with TRBJ2-5; D is uncertain. CDR1 is SGHTS, CDR2 YDEGEE, per germline. The CDR3 runs to 14 residues.